The 26 T cell receptor beta chains reported below all come from one sample, sequenced in a study of siplizumab effects on memory and regulatory T cells. Assay: immunoSEQ multiplex PCR; the TCRdb copy retains only in-frame clones and omits some. This sample has tens of thousands of clones; around 94% occur once, and the top ten carry 0.3%. The material sequenced was non-Treg CD4+ T cells sorted from blood. These receptors were obtained from a human donor in good health.

This chain joins TRBV12-5 and TRBJ2-3, with TRBD1 as a possible D gene (5 bases). The CDR3 totals 15 residues. The V and J ends lost 2 bases and 3 bases respectively, with 12 bases between them. Germline CDR1 reads LGHNT; CDR2 reads FRNRAP. The CDR3 here is CASGLSREGTDTQYF. CDR3 DNA sequence: TGTGCTAGTGGTTTGAGCAGGGAAGGGACAGATACGCAGTATTTT. The whole variable domain, filled in from reference TRBV12-5 and TRBJ2-3, reads DARVTQTPRHKVTEMGQEVTMRCQPILGHNTVFWYRQTMMQGLELLAYFRNRAPLDDSGMPKDRFSAEMPDATLATLKIQPSEPRDSAVYFCASGLSREGTDTQYFGPGTRLTVL.

The V call is TRBV5-4, the J call TRBJ1-1; TRBD1 aligns across 8 bases. V was pared by 4 bases and J by 1 base, with 9 bases of the junction left unmatched. This CDR3 has 16 amino acids. Germline V gene data show CDR1 as SGHNT and CDR2 as YYREEE (reference sequence). DNA of the CDR3: TGTGCCAGCAGCCCAGCAGGGGGCTGGGGGAACACTGAAGCTTTCTTT. Protein: CASSPAGGWGNTEAFF.

V is TRBV18 and J is TRBJ1-4, with D unclear. Germline V CDR1 and CDR2: KGHSH, LQKENI. The CDR3 contains 13 residues. V lost 3 bases, J lost 5 bases, and 7 bases lay in between. The CDR3: CASSPLANEKLFF. CDR3 bases: TGTGCCAGCTCACCGCTGGCCAATGAAAAACTGTTTTTT.

The chain carries TRBV4-1 and TRBJ2-4; TRBD2 aligns across 9 bases. The germline gives CDR1 MGHRA, CDR2 YSYEKL. The CDR3 is 17 residues long. J was trimmed by 1 base and V by 1 base; bases with no gene match: 5. As DNA, the CDR3 is TGCGCCAGCAGCCAAGTTCTAGCGGGGCAGGCCAAAAACATTCAGTACTTC. Its protein is CASSQVLAGQAKNIQYF.

This chain connects TRBV5-1 to TRBJ2-7, with 7 bases identical to TRBD1. From germline, CDR1 is SGHRS and CDR2 YFSETQ. This CDR3 has 15 amino acids. Trimming cost V 5 bases and J 2 bases; bases outside gene matches: 10. The CDR3 sequence is CASRGDSRRAYEQYF. The CDR3 bases are TGCGCCAGCAGGGGGGACAGTCGACGAGCCTACGAGCAGTACTTC.

The J gene is TRBJ2-7, the V gene TRBV19; D unresolved. The CDR3 is 13 amino acids. CDR1 LNHDA and CDR2 SQIVND come from the germline V gene (reference sequence). V gave up 6 bases and J gave up 0 bases, with 9 bases separating them. The CDR3 DNA reads TGTGCCAGTAGCCTGACACACTCCTACGAGCAGTACTTC. Translating it yields CASSLTHSYEQYF.

The chain joins TRBV6-1 to TRBJ1-1, with D unresolved. CDR3 length equals 13 residues. Trimming removed 2 bases at V and 1 base at J, with 5 bases between. CDR1 and CDR2 (germline): MNHNS, SASEGT. The CDR3 DNA reads as TGTGCCAGCAGTGAAATACCGAACACTGAAGCTTTCTTT. Amino acid sequence: CASSEIPNTEAFF.

V usage is TRBV7-3 and J usage is TRBJ2-3, with 9 bases lining up with TRBD2. Germline V gene lookup returns CDR1 SGHTA and CDR2 FQGTGA. V trimming: 5 bases; J trimming: 0 bases; junction bases outside the gene matches: 6. CDR3 size: 16 residues. The CDR3 loop reads CASSANSGGSTDTQYF. Written as DNA, the CDR3 is TGTGCCAGCAGCGCCAACAGCGGGGGGAGCACAGATACGCAGTATTTT.

This clone occurred a few times. The chain combines TRBV9 with TRBJ1-1, with D unresolved. Trimming took 3 bases from V and 9 from J, leaving 18 bases between them. The CDR3 has 14 amino acids. Germline V lookup: CDR1 SGDLS, CDR2 YYNGEE. The CDR3 here is CASSEAPYSEQAFF. The CDR3 DNA is TGTGCCAGCAGCGAGGCCCCGTATAGCGAACAAGCTTTCTTT.

The chain is built from TRBV19 and TRBJ2-4; TRBD1 aligns across 9 bases. CDR1 is LNHDA and CDR2 is SQIVND in the germline V gene (reference sequence). This CDR3 has 17 amino acids. V lost 5 bases and J lost 0; bases outside the gene matches: 8. CDR3 sequence (DNA): TGTGCCAGTAGTCCCGGGACAGGGAAACTAGCCAAAAACATTCAGTACTTC. Encoded protein: CASSPGTGKLAKNIQYF.

The V call is TRBV30, the J call TRBJ2-5; D remains ambiguous. V lost 0 bases and J 4 bases, leaving 15 bases between the germline ends. Germline V gene data show CDR1 as GTSNPN and CDR2 as SVGIG (reference sequence). The CDR3 is 15 residues long. The CDR3 is CAWSVQGPSLETQYF. The CDR3 DNA reads TGTGCCTGGAGTGTACAAGGCCCTTCTCTAGAGACCCAGTACTTC. Full variable domain (remainder filled in from reference TRBV30 and TRBJ2-5): SQTIHQWPATLVQPVGSPLSLECTVEGTSNPNLYWYRQAAGRGLQLLFYSVGIGQISSEVPQNLSASRPQDRQFILSSKKLLLSDSGFYLCAWSVQGPSLETQYFGPGTRLLVL.

The gene calls are TRBV9 and TRBJ2-2; TRBD2 might be the D (6 bases). Trimming shortened V by 4 bases and J by 0 bases, and 16 bases separated the two germline ends. Germline V gives CDR1 SGDLS, CDR2 YYNGEE. CDR3 length: 17 residues. For the CDR3, the DNA is TGTGCCAGCAGCCTCCGGATGGGCGGGGCGAACACCGGGGAGCTGTTTTTT. As protein: CASSLRMGGANTGELFF. Based on the CDR3 plus reference TRBV9 and TRBJ2-2, the full variable domain is DSGVTQTPKHLITATGQRVTLRCSPRSGDLSVYWYQQSLDQGLQFLIQYYNGEERAKGNILERFSAQQFPDLHSELNLSSLELGDSALYFCASSLRMGGANTGELFFGEGSRLTVL.

The chain recombines TRBV15 with TRBJ2-5; D is undetermined. The CDR3 spans 15 residues. Germline lookup yields CDR1 LNHNV and CDR2 YYDKDF (reference sequence). V was clipped by 0 bases and J by 4 bases, with 12 bases between them. CDR3 sequence (DNA): TGTGCCACCAGCAGAGATATAGGCCTCCGAGAGACCCAGTACTTC. Its protein product is CATSRDIGLRETQYF.

CDR3 amino acids: CASSITSGSSGANVLTF. CDR3 coding DNA: TGTGCCAGTAGTATAACCTCAGGGAGCTCTGGGGCCAACGTCCTGACTTTC. The V and J genes are TRBV19 and TRBJ2-6, with D perhaps given as TRBD1 or TRBD2 (5 bases each). V gave up 2 bases and J gave up 0 bases, with 11 bases separating them. The CDR3 loop spans 17 amino acids. Germline CDR1 reads LNHDA; CDR2 reads SQIVND (reference sequence).

The genes are TRBV7-9 and TRBJ2-3; 8 positions match TRBD2. With V trimmed by 1 base and J by 5 bases, 5 bases remained unmatched. This CDR3 is 15 amino acids long. Germline CDR1 and CDR2: SEHNR and FQNEAQ (reference sequence). The CDR3: CASSLELAGRDTQYF. DNA for the CDR3: TGTGCCAGCAGCTTAGAGCTAGCGGGCAGAGATACGCAGTATTTT.

The chain couples TRBV29-1 to TRBJ1-1; 7 bases match TRBD1. Trimming removed 6 bases from V and 4 bases from J; junction bases left unmatched: 8. The CDR3 length is 13 residues. Germline V gene sequence: CDR1 SQVTM, CDR2 ANQGSEA. The CDR3 sequence is CSVTTGSITEAFF. In DNA, the CDR3 is TGCAGCGTAACGACAGGGTCCATCACTGAAGCTTTCTTT.

J is TRBJ2-7 and V is TRBV30; D may be TRBD1 or TRBD2 (5 bases each). The CDR3 length is 13 residues. V lost 5 bases, J lost 3 bases, and 14 bases lay in between. CDR1 GTSNPN and CDR2 SVGIG come from the germline V gene (reference sequence). CDR3 protein: CAWSTGRSYEQYF. In DNA, the CDR3 is TGTGCCTGGTCTACGGGACGGAGCTACGAGCAGTACTTC.

The rearrangement joins TRBV18 to TRBJ1-1, with D uncertain. CDR1 is KGHSH, CDR2 LQKENI, per germline. There are 17 residues in the CDR3. V lost 6 bases and J lost 4, with 24 bases in between. The chain's CDR3 is CASSPTGGGKRSTEAFF. The CDR3 DNA reads TGTGCCAGCTCGCCAACTGGTGGAGGGAAAAGGAGCACTGAAGCTTTCTTT. Looking up the rest from reference TRBV18 and TRBJ1-1 gives the full variable domain: NAGVMQNPRHLVRRRGQEARLRCSPMKGHSHVYWYRQLPEEGLKFMVYLQKENIIDESGMPKERFSAEFPKEGPSILRIQQVVRGDSAAYFCASSPTGGGKRSTEAFFGQGTRLTVV.

The genes are TRBV4-2 and TRBJ2-5, with 10 bases fitting TRBD2. V lost 4 bases and J lost 5; bases outside the gene matches: 10. Germline loops: CDR1 LGHNA, CDR2 YNFKEQ. The CDR3 is 16 amino acids. DNA for the CDR3: TGTGCCAGCAGCCTAGATCCTAGCGGGGGCTCGGAGACCCAGTACTTC. Encoded protein: CASSLDPSGGSETQYF.

This chain joins TRBV4-1 and TRBJ2-3; D unresolved. This CDR3 spans 14 amino acids. The V gene lost 1 base and the J gene lost 0 bases, with 5 bases spanning the gap. Per the germline V gene, CDR1 is MGHRA and CDR2 is YSYEKL. The CDR3 nucleotides read TGCGCCAGCAGCCAAGCACCGAGCACAGATACGCAGTATTTT. Its translation is CASSQAPSTDTQYF.

The chain has TRBV5-4 and TRBJ2-3, with 8 positions matching TRBD1. The germline CDR1 and CDR2 sequences are SGHNT and YYREEE (reference sequence). The CDR3 contains 15 residues. The V gene end was trimmed by 4 bases and the J gene end by 4 bases; junction bases not matched to a gene: 8. CDR3 DNA sequence: TGTGCCAGCAGCGTCGGACAGGGAGAGTCAGATACGCAGTATTTT. Translation gives CASSVGQGESDTQYF.

The V and J genes are TRBV11-2 and TRBJ2-5, with 7 bases lining up with TRBD1. Germline loops: CDR1 SGHAT, CDR2 FQNNGV. The CDR3 loop spans 14 amino acids. The V and J ends lost 4 bases and 5 bases, in that order; junction bases with no gene match: 7. The CDR3 region is CASSSLQGPETQYF. Written as DNA, the CDR3 is TGTGCCAGCAGCTCATTACAGGGGCCGGAGACCCAGTACTTC.

This clone appeared a single time. J is TRBJ2-5 and V is TRBV5-1; 7 bases line up with TRBD2. In germline, CDR1 is SGHRS, CDR2 YFSETQ. The CDR3 extends over 14 amino acids. V was clipped by 3 bases and J by 5 bases; unmatched bases: 7. The CDR3 here is CASSSRGVPETQYF. The CDR3, as DNA: TGCGCCAGCAGCTCCCGGGGGGTACCTGAGACCCAGTACTTC.

The chain uses TRBV4-1 and TRBJ2-5; D unresolved. CDR1 is MGHRA and CDR2 is YSYEKL in the germline V gene. V was trimmed by 3 bases and J by 4 bases, leaving 9 bases between them. The CDR3 is 13 residues long. The CDR3 sequence: CASSQLRSETQYF. The CDR3 DNA sequence: TGCGCCAGCAGCCAGCTGCGGTCAGAGACCCAGTACTTC.

This clone has only one observation. This sequence joins TRBV6-4 and TRBJ2-2, with D possibly being TRBD2 (5 bases). The CDR3 has 14 amino acids. Germline lookup yields CDR1 MRHNA and CDR2 SNTAGT. V was trimmed by 6 bases and J by 2 bases, leaving 10 bases between them. The CDR3, as DNA: TGTGCCAGCAGGCCGGGGAGTAACACCGGGGAGCTGTTTTTT. Encoded protein: CASRPGSNTGELFF.

The chain links TRBV7-8 to TRBJ2-6, with 7 nucleotides matching TRBD1. CDR3 size: 18 residues. Germline V gene data show CDR1 as SGHVS and CDR2 as FQNEAQ. J gave up 0 bases and V 5 bases, and 10 bases lay outside the gene matches. The CDR3 sequence is CASSLTGQGFSGANVLTF. CDR3 sequence (DNA): TGTGCCAGCAGCCTGACAGGGCAAGGGTTCTCTGGGGCCAACGTCCTGACTTTC.